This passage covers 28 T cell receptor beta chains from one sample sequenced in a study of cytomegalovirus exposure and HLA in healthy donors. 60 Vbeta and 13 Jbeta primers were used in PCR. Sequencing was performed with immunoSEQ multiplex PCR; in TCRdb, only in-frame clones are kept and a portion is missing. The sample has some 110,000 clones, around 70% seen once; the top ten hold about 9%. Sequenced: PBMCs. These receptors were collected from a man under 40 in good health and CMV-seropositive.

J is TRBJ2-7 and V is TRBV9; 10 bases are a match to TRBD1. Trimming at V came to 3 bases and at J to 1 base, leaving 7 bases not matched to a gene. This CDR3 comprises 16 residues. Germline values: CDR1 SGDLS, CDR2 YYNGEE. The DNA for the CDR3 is TGTGCCAGCAGCGCCGACAGGGGGCATGTATCCTACGAGCAGTACGTC. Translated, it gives CASSADRGHVSYEQYV.

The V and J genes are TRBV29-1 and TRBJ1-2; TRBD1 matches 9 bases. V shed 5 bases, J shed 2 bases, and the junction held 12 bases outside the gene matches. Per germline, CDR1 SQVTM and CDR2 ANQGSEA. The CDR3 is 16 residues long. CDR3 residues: CSVSREQGARNYGYTF. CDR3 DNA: TGCAGCGTTTCACGAGAACAGGGGGCGAGGAACTATGGCTACACCTTC.

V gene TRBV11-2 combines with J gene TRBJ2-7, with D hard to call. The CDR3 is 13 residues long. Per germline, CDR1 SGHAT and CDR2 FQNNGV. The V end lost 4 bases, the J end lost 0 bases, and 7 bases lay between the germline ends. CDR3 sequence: CASSSAGSYEQYV. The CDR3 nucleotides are TGTGCCAGCAGCTCAGCAGGCTCCTACGAGCAGTACGTC.

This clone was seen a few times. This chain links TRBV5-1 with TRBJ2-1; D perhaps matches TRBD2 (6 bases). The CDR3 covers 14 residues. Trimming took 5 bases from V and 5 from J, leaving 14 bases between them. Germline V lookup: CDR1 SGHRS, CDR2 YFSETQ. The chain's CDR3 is CASSPDGGDNEQFF. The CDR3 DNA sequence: TGCGCCAGCAGTCCTGACGGCGGGGACAATGAGCAGTTCTTC.

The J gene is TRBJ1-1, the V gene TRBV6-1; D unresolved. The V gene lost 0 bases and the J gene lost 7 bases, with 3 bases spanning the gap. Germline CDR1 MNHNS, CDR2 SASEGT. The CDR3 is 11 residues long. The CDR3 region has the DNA TGTGCCAGCAGTGAAGCCCATGAAGCTTTCTTT. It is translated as CASSEAHEAFF.

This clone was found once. The CDR3 nucleotides read TGTGCCACCTCCAGAGAAACAGGGCGCGAGCAGTACGTC. It translates to CATSRETGREQYV. The rearrangement joins TRBV7-2 to TRBJ2-7, with a weak D call TRBD1 (6 bases). The germline gives CDR1 SGHTA, CDR2 FQGNSA. This CDR3 contains 13 residues. Trimming pared 10 bases from V and 6 bases from J, leaving 19 bases between.

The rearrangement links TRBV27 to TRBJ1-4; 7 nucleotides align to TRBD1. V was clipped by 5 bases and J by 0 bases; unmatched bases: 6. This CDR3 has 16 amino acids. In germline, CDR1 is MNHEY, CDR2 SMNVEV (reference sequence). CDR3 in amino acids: CASSATGLATNEKLFF. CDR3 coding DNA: TGTGCCAGCAGTGCGACAGGGTTAGCAACTAATGAAAAACTGTTTTTT.

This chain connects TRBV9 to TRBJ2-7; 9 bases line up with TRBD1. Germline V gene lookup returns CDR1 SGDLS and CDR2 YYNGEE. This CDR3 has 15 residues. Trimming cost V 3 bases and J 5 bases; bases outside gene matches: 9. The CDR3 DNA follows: TGTGCCAGCAGCGCGGCCGGGACAGGGATCCACGAGCAGTACTTC. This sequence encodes CASSAAGTGIHEQYF.

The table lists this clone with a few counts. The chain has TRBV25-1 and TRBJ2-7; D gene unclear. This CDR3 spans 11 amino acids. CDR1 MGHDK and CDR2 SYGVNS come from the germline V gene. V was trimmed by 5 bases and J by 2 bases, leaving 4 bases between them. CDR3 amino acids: CASSLAYEQYF. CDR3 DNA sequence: TGTGCCAGCAGTCTAGCCTACGAGCAGTACTTC.

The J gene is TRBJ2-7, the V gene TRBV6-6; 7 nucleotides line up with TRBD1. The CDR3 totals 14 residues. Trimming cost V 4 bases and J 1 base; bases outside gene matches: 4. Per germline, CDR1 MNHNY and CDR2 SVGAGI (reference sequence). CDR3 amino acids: CASSLGQASYEQYV. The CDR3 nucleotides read TGTGCCAGCAGTTTAGGACAGGCTTCCTACGAGCAGTACGTC.

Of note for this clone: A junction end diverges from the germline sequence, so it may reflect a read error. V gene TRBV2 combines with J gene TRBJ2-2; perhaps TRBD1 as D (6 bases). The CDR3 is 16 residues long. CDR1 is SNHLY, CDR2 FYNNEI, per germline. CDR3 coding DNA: TGTGCCGGCAGCATACAGGGTAGTAAGAACACCGGGGAGCTGTTTTTT. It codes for CAGSIQGSKNTGELFF.

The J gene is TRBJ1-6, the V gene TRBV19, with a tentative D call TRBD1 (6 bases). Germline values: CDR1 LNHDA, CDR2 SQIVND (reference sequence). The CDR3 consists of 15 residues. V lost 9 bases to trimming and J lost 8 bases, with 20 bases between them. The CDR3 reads CASRTAGTRDSPLHF. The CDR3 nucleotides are TGTGCCAGCCGTACCGCCGGGACACGGGATTCACCCCTCCACTTT.

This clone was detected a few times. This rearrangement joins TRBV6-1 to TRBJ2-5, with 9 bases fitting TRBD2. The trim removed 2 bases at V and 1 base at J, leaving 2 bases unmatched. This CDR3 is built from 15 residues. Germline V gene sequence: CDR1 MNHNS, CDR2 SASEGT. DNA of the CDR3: TGTGCCAGCAGTGAAACTAGCGGGTCCCAAGAGACCCAGTACTTC. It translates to CASSETSGSQETQYF.

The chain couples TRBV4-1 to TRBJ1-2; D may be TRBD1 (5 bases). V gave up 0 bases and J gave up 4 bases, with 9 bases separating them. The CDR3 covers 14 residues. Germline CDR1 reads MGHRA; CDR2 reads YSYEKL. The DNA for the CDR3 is TGCGCCAGCAGCCAAGAAGGGGTCTTCTATGGCTACACCTTC. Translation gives CASSQEGVFYGYTF.

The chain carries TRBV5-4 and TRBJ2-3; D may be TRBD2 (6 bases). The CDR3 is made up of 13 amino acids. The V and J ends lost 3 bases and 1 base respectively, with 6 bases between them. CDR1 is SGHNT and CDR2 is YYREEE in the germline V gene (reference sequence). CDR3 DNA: TGTGCCAGCAGCTCGGGGGGCACAGATACGCAGTATTTT. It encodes CASSSGGTDTQYF.

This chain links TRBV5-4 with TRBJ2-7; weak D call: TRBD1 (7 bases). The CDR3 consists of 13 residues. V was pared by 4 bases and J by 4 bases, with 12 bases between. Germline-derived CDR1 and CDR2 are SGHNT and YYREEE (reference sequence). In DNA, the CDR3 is TGTGCCAGCAGCCGGGACAGCGGGTACGAGCAGTACGTC. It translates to CASSRDSGYEQYV.

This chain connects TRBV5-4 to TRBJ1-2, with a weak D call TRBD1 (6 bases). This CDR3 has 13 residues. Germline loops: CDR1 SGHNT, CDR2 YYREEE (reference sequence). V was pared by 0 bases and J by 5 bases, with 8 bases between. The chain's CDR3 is CASSLDRAYGYTF. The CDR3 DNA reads TGTGCCAGCAGCTTGGACAGGGCATATGGCTACACCTTC. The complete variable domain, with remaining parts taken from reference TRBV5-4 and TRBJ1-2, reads ETGVTQSPTHLIKTRGQQVTLRCSSQSGHNTVSWYQQALGQGPQFIFQYYREEENGRGNFPPRFSGLQFPNYSSELNVNALELDDSALYLCASSLDRAYGYTFGSGTRLTVV.

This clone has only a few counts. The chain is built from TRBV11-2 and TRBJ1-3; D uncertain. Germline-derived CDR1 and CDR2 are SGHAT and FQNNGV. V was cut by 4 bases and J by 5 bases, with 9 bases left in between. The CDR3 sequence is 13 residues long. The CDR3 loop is CASSSHSRNTIYF. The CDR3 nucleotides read TGTGCCAGCAGCTCGCACAGCAGAAACACCATATATTTT.

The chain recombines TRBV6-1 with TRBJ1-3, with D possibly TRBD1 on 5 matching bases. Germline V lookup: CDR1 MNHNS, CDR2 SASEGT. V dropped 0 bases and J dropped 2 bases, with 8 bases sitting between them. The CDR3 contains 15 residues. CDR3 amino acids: CASSEAGGAGNTIYF. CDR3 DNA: TGTGCCAGCAGTGAAGCGGGGGGGGCTGGAAACACCATATATTTT.

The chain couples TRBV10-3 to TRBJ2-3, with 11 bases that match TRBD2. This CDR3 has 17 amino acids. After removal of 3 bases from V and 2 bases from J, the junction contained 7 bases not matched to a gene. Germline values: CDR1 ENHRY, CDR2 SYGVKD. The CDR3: CAISDSGGANPTDTQYF. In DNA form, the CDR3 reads TGTGCCATCAGTGATAGCGGGGGGGCCAATCCCACAGATACGCAGTATTTT.

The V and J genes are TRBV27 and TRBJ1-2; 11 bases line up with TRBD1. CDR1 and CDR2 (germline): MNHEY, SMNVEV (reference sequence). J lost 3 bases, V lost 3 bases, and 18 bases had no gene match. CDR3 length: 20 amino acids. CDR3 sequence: CASSFLRPGQGEVYHYGYTF. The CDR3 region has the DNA TGTGCCAGCAGTTTCCTTAGGCCGGGACAGGGGGAGGTGTATCACTATGGCTACACCTTC.

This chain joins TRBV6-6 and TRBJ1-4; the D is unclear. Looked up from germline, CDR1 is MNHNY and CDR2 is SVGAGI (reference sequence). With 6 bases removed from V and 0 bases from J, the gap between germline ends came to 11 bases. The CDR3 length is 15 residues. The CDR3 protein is CASSRDLATNEKLFF. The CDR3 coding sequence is TGTGCCAGCAGCCGGGATCTTGCAACTAATGAAAAACTGTTTTTT.

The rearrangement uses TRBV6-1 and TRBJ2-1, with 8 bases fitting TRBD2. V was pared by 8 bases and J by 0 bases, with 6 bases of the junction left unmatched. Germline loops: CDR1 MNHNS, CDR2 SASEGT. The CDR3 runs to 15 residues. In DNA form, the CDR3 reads TGTGCCAGCCCGGGGAGCGGGAGCTCCTACAATGAGCAGTTCTTC. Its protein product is CASPGSGSSYNEQFF.

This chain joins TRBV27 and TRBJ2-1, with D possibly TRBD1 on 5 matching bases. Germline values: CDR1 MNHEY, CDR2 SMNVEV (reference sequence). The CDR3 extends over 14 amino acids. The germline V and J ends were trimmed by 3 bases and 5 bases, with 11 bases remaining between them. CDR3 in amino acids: CASSFSQGNNEQFF. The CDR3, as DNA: TGTGCCAGCAGTTTTTCGCAGGGCAACAATGAGCAGTTCTTC.

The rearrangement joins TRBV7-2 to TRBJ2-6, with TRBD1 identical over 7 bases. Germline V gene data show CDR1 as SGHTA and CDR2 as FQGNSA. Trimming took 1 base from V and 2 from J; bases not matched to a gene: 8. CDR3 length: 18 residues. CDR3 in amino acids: CASSLGQGTSAGANVLTF. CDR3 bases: TGTGCCAGCAGCTTAGGACAGGGAACCAGCGCTGGGGCCAACGTCCTGACTTTC.

The CDR3 reads CASSLVSSGNTIYF. CDR3 in DNA: TGCGCCAGCAGCCTAGTAAGCTCTGGAAACACCATATATTTT. This chain joins TRBV4-3 and TRBJ1-3; D remains ambiguous. The CDR3 contains 14 residues. The V gene lost 4 bases and the J gene lost 0 bases, with 7 bases spanning the gap. The germline V gene has CDR1 LGHNA and CDR2 YSLEER.

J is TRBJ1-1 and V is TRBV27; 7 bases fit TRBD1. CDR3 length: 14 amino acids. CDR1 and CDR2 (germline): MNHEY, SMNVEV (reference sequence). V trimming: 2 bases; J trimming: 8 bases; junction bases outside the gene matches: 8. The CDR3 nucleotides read TGTGCCAGCAGTTTAGAAAACTACAGGGGCGAAGCTTTCTTT. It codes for CASSLENYRGEAFF.

CDR3 nucleotide sequence: TGCGCCAGCAGCTTGTCGCAGGGACAGGTTAGCCGCTACACCTTC. It encodes CASSLSQGQVSRYTF. V and J are TRBV5-1 and TRBJ1-2, with 8 bases that match TRBD1. Germline values: CDR1 SGHRS, CDR2 YFSETQ. The CDR3 has 15 residues. Trimming cost V 1 base and J 9 bases; bases outside gene matches: 11. The full variable domain, in which reference TRBV5-1 and TRBJ1-2 provide the parts outside the CDR3, is KAGVTQTPRYLIKTRGQQVTLSCSPISGHRSVSWYQQTPGQGLQFLFEYFSETQRNKGNFPGRFSGRQFSNSRSEMNVSTLELGDSALYLCASSLSQGQVSRYTFGSGTRLTVV.